The sample holds a few counts of the clone carrying this TCR beta chain. V was cut by 1 base and J by 1 base, with 14 bases left in between. This CDR3 has 16 residues. Germline V CDR1 and CDR2: SGHTS, YDEGEE. The primer mix had 60 Vbeta and 13 Jbeta primers. Generated by immunoSEQ multiplex PCR, the TCRdb table keeps only in-frame clones and is missing some. Of about 190,000 clones listed, almost 80% were seen once; the top ten hold 1.6%. This specimen belongs to a study of cytomegalovirus exposure and HLA in healthy donors. The clonotype comes from a woman aged 18-35 years in good health and CMV-seronegative. The sample was PBMCs. V and J are TRBV5-8 and TRBJ1-2, with D possibly TRBD1 on 5 matching bases. The CDR3 here is CASSLPRQSHNYGYTF. The DNA of the CDR3 is TGTGCCAGCAGCTTGCCCCGACAGAGTCATAACTATGGCTACACCTTC.